The 30 T cell receptor beta chains reported below all come from one sample, sequenced in a study of T cell responses to AZD1222 COVID-19 vaccine. Produced via immunoSEQ multiplex PCR; TCRdb's table is partial and in-frame only. The sample has some 180,000 clones, 90% to 95% seen once. The sample here was peripheral blood, taken 28 days after the second AZD1222 dose. These receptors came from an adult who received the AZD1222 COVID-19 vaccine.

J is TRBJ1-1 and V is TRBV15, with D unresolved. The CDR3 length is 16 residues. The ends were cut back, 1 base at V and 0 bases at J, with 12 bases in the middle. Germline V gene sequence: CDR1 LNHNV, CDR2 YYDKDF (reference sequence). CDR3 sequence (DNA): TGTGCCACCAGCAGAGCTTTAGGGAGCATGAACACTGAAGCTTTCTTT. Residues: CATSRALGSMNTEAFF. Drawing the rest from reference TRBV15 and TRBJ1-1, the complete variable domain is DAMVIQNPRYQVTQFGKPVTLSCSQTLNHNVMYWYQQKSSQAPKLLFHYYDKDFNNEADTPDNFQSRRPNTSFCFLDIRSPGLGDTAMYLCATSRALGSMNTEAFFGQGTRLTVV.

In this sample, this clone turned up once. The V call is TRBV19, the J call TRBJ1-1; D is ambiguous. The length of the CDR3 is 14 residues. V lost 1 base and J 1 base, leaving 7 bases between the germline ends. Germline values: CDR1 LNHDA, CDR2 SQIVND (reference sequence). CDR3 protein: CASSIVVRNTEAFF. For the CDR3, the DNA is TGTGCCAGTAGTATAGTAGTGAGGAACACTGAAGCTTTCTTT.

The chain recombines TRBV7-3 with TRBJ1-1; D uncertain. The length of the CDR3 is 16 residues. The V end lost 5 bases, the J end lost 1 base, and 17 bases lay between the germline ends. The germline CDR1 and CDR2 sequences are SGHTA and FQGTGA. CDR3 sequence: CASSPTSSPENTEAFF. CDR3 bases: TGTGCCAGCAGCCCGACGAGTAGTCCAGAGAACACTGAAGCTTTCTTT. Together with reference TRBV7-3 and TRBJ1-1, the CDR3 gives the full variable domain: GAGVSQTPSNKVTEKGKYVELRCDPISGHTALYWYRQSLGQGPEFLIYFQGTGAADDSGLPNDRFFAVRPEGSVSTLKIQRTERGDSAVYLCASSPTSSPENTEAFFGQGTRLTVV.

The V and J genes are TRBV2 and TRBJ1-5; D is perhaps TRBD1 (5 bases). This CDR3 has 15 residues. V was clipped by 0 bases and J by 7 bases, with 13 bases between them. The germline V gene has CDR1 SNHLY and CDR2 FYNNEI. As DNA, the CDR3 is TGTGCCAGCAGTGAAGCGCTTAGGGGAGGACAGCCCCAGCATTTT. Translating it yields CASSEALRGGQPQHF.

The CDR3 DNA reads as TGTGCCAGCAGTTTCCGGGGAGGTTTTAATTCACCCCTCCACTTT. Translated: CASSFRGGFNSPLHF. J is TRBJ1-6 and V is TRBV27, with no clear D. The length of the CDR3 is 15 residues. The V end was cut by 3 bases, the J end by 6 bases, with 12 bases between. Germline V CDR1 and CDR2: MNHEY, SMNVEV (reference sequence).

The rearrangement joins TRBV9 to TRBJ1-1, with D perhaps TRBD1 (5 bases). Trimming left V 3 bases short and J 5 bases short, with 17 bases between. Germline CDR1 SGDLS, CDR2 YYNGEE. The CDR3 covers 15 residues. This CDR3 is CASSARTLGRTEAFF. As DNA, the CDR3 is TGTGCCAGCAGCGCAAGGACACTAGGGAGGACTGAAGCTTTCTTT.

The CDR3 coding sequence is TGTGCCAGTAGCACCACAGGGGCGCTCTATAGCAATCAGCCCCAGCATTTT. Amino acid sequence: CASSTTGALYSNQPQHF. V and J are TRBV19 and TRBJ1-5; TRBD1 agrees at 7 bases. Germline V gene sequence: CDR1 LNHDA, CDR2 SQIVND (reference sequence). The length of the CDR3 is 17 residues. Unmatched junction bases numbered 11, after V lost 6 bases and J lost 0 bases.

The V gene is TRBV7-2, the J gene TRBJ1-4; 8 bases map to TRBD1. This CDR3 is built from 15 residues. V was clipped by 1 base and J by 3 bases; unmatched bases: 1. The germline V gene encodes CDR1 SGHTA and CDR2 FQGNSA. This chain's CDR3 is CASSLETGANEKLFF. DNA of the CDR3: TGTGCCAGCAGCTTAGAGACAGGGGCTAATGAAAAACTGTTTTTT.

The genes are TRBV10-2 and TRBJ1-1; the D gene is possibly TRBD1 (5 bases). The CDR3 is 13 residues long. Trimming took off 8 bases at V and 1 base at J, with 11 bases between the two ends. In germline, CDR1 is WSHSY, CDR2 SAAADI. CDR3 in amino acids: CASGALPNTEAFF. In DNA form, the CDR3 reads TGCGCCAGCGGGGCCCTCCCGAACACTGAAGCTTTCTTT.

The chain is built from TRBV28 and TRBJ1-1; D is unresolved. Trimming shortened V by 10 bases and J by 0 bases, and 3 bases separated the two germline ends. Per germline, CDR1 MDHEN and CDR2 SYDVKM. This CDR3 region has 10 residues. Here the CDR3 reads CATLNTEAFF. CDR3 nucleotide sequence: TGTGCCACTTTGAACACTGAAGCTTTCTTT.

The chain is built from TRBV7-6 and TRBJ1-5; TRBD1 is a possible D gene (5 bases). The V end lost 6 bases, the J end lost 2 bases, and 17 bases lay between the germline ends. The CDR3 is made up of 16 amino acids. CDR1 is SGHVS, CDR2 FNYEAQ, per germline. CDR3 sequence (DNA): TGTGCCAGCAGTTATCATATCAGGGTTGGCAATCAGCCCCAGCATTTT. Its translation: CASSYHIRVGNQPQHF. The full variable domain, in which reference TRBV7-6 and TRBJ1-5 provide the parts outside the CDR3, is GAGVSQSPRYKVTKRGQDVALRCDPISGHVSLYWYRQALGQGPEFLTYFNYEAQQDKSGLPNDRFSAERPEGSISTLTIQRTEQRDSAMYRCASSYHIRVGNQPQHFGDGTRLSIL.

As to this clone: This specimen includes other DNA sequences encoding the same CDR3. The CDR3 reads CASSYSGQGNTEAFF. The CDR3 DNA is TGTGCCAGCAGTTACTCCGGGCAGGGGAACACTGAAGCTTTCTTT. V is TRBV6-5 and J is TRBJ1-1; tentatively, D is TRBD1 (5 bases). Germline lookup yields CDR1 MNHEY and CDR2 SVGAGI. V was pared by 0 bases and J by 1 base, with 9 bases between. There are 15 residues in the CDR3.

This clone was observed a single time. The chain has TRBV30 and TRBJ1-1; D perhaps matches TRBD1 (5 bases). CDR3 length: 13 amino acids. CDR1 is GTSNPN and CDR2 is SVGIG in the germline V gene (reference sequence). V dropped 2 bases and J dropped 0 bases, with 7 bases sitting between them. CDR3: CAWSTGVNTEAFF. The CDR3 bases are TGTGCCTGGAGTACAGGAGTGAACACTGAAGCTTTCTTT.

The chain joins TRBV7-8 to TRBJ1-2; D unclear. This CDR3 is built from 13 residues. Germline loops: CDR1 SGHVS, CDR2 FQNEAQ. V lost 2 bases, J lost 3 bases, and 7 bases lay in between. CDR3 in DNA: TGTGCCAGCAGCTTACAGGTCGACTATGGCTACACCTTC. As protein: CASSLQVDYGYTF. Complete variable domain (other parts from reference TRBV7-8 and TRBJ1-2): GAGVSQSPRYKVAKRGQDVALRCDPISGHVSLFWYQQALGQGPEFLTYFQNEAQLDKSGLPSDRFFAERPEGSVSTLKIQRTQQEDSAVYLCASSLQVDYGYTFGSGTRLTVV.

The CDR3 sequence is CASSVGLAGNNEQFF. For the CDR3, the DNA is TGTGCCAGCAGCGTAGGACTAGCGGGAAACAATGAGCAGTTCTTC. V usage is TRBV9 and J usage is TRBJ2-1, with 11 positions matching TRBD2. Germline CDR1 reads SGDLS; CDR2 reads YYNGEE. The CDR3 sequence is 15 residues long. V was pared by 0 bases and J by 5 bases, with 1 base of the junction left unmatched.

The CDR3 protein is CASSPGPGPNYGYTF. The CDR3 DNA reads as TGTGCCAGCTCACCAGGACCTGGGCCCAACTATGGCTACACCTTC. The chain uses TRBV18 and TRBJ1-2; D uncertain. Germline V lookup: CDR1 KGHSH, CDR2 LQKENI. Trimming took 2 bases from V and 2 from J, leaving 12 bases between them. This CDR3 comprises 15 residues. Filled out from reference TRBV18 and TRBJ1-2, the complete variable domain reads NAGVMQNPRHLVRRRGQEARLRCSPMKGHSHVYWYRQLPEEGLKFMVYLQKENIIDESGMPKERFSAEFPKEGPSILRIQQVVRGDSAAYFCASSPGPGPNYGYTFGSGTRLTVV.

This sequence joins TRBV14 and TRBJ1-1, with TRBD1 identical over 7 bases. This CDR3 is built from 15 residues. CDR1 is SGHDN and CDR2 is FVKESK in the germline V gene. Trimming took 6 bases from V and 0 from J; bases not matched to a gene: 7. The CDR3 protein is CASSPQGGMNTEAFF. The CDR3 coding sequence is TGTGCCAGCAGTCCCCAGGGGGGGATGAACACTGAAGCTTTCTTT.

This clone was observed a single time. The chain is built from TRBV2 and TRBJ1-1; the D gene is possibly TRBD1 (5 bases). The V and J ends lost 5 bases and 3 bases respectively, with 10 bases between them. The CDR3 loop spans 13 amino acids. The germline V gene has CDR1 SNHLY and CDR2 FYNNEI. The CDR3 region has the DNA TGTGCCAGCAGTACACAGGTTTACACTGAAGCTTTCTTT. Protein product: CASSTQVYTEAFF.

This rearrangement joins TRBV24-1 to TRBJ2-1; a weak D match, TRBD2 (6 bases). Trimming shortened V by 3 bases and J by 6 bases, and 11 bases separated the two germline ends. The CDR3 is 14 amino acids. The germline CDR1 and CDR2 sequences are KGHDR and SFDVKD. CDR3 amino acids: CATSDGDWPNEQFF. The DNA of the CDR3 is TGTGCCACCAGTGATGGGGACTGGCCCAATGAGCAGTTCTTC.

The genes are TRBV5-1 and TRBJ2-2; 9 nucleotides line up with TRBD2. The J segment lost 5 bases and the V segment lost 2 bases, leaving 10 bases of the junction unmatched. The CDR3 has 17 amino acids. Germline assignment: CDR1 SGHRS and CDR2 YFSETQ. The CDR3 is CASSFPSGGSGTGELFF. Written as DNA, the CDR3 is TGCGCCAGCAGCTTCCCCAGCGGGGGGTCGGGGACCGGGGAGCTGTTTTTT.

J is TRBJ2-6 and V is TRBV19; D may be TRBD1 (6 bases). The germline V and J ends were trimmed by 1 base and 0 bases, with 16 bases remaining between them. CDR1 LNHDA and CDR2 SQIVND come from the germline V gene (reference sequence). The CDR3 is 19 residues long. The CDR3 bases are TGTGCCAGTAGTATAGGACAGGCTGCCACCCGCTCTGGGGCCAACGTCCTGACTTTC. It yields the protein CASSIGQAATRSGANVLTF.

This clone showed up just once. The chain recombines TRBV25-1 with TRBJ1-6, with D tentatively TRBD1 (5 bases). There are 12 residues in the CDR3. The ends were cut back, 6 bases at V and 8 bases at J, with 8 bases in the middle. Germline loops: CDR1 MGHDK, CDR2 SYGVNS. This CDR3 reads CASRQGDSPLHF. The CDR3 coding sequence is TGTGCCAGCAGGCAGGGCGATTCACCCCTCCACTTT. Supplemented by reference TRBV25-1 and TRBJ1-6, the full variable domain reads EADIYQTPRYLVIGTGKKITLECSQTMGHDKMYWYQQDPGMELHLIHYSYGVNSTEKGDLSSESTVSRIRTEHFPLTLESARPSHTSQYLCASRQGDSPLHFGNGTRLTVT.

V usage is TRBV5-4 and J usage is TRBJ1-5; D may be TRBD1 (5 bases). V lost 4 bases and J lost 9, with 14 bases in between. CDR1 and CDR2 (germline): SGHNT, YYREEE (reference sequence). The CDR3 has 13 residues. This CDR3 reads CASSRGAGWPQHF. DNA of the CDR3: TGTGCCAGCAGCCGGGGCGCCGGGTGGCCCCAGCATTTT.

V is TRBV5-1 and J is TRBJ2-5; 8 bases align to TRBD2. The CDR3 is made up of 16 amino acids. V lost 1 base to trimming and J lost 2 bases; unmatched junction nucleotides: 7. Per the germline V gene, CDR1 is SGHRS and CDR2 is YFSETQ. CDR3 loop: CASSLSGAGGQETQYF. The CDR3, as DNA: TGCGCCAGCAGCTTGTCCGGTGCGGGGGGACAAGAGACCCAGTACTTC.

This clone was detected once. The genes are TRBV7-9 and TRBJ2-7; D is uncertain. Germline values: CDR1 SEHNR, CDR2 FQNEAQ (reference sequence). The CDR3 runs to 14 residues. With 1 base removed from V and 5 bases from J, the gap between germline ends came to 12 bases. CDR3 amino acids: CASSLVTVGDEQYF. CDR3 nucleotides: TGTGCCAGCAGCTTAGTGACGGTTGGGGACGAGCAGTACTTC.

V is TRBV18 and J is TRBJ1-1; no clear D gene. The germline gives CDR1 KGHSH, CDR2 LQKENI. The CDR3 has 14 amino acids. V lost 1 base and J 0 bases, leaving 6 bases between the germline ends. The CDR3 loop reads CASSPQSLNTEAFF. CDR3 DNA: TGTGCCAGCTCACCACAGAGTTTGAACACTGAAGCTTTCTTT.

The rearrangement links TRBV7-3 to TRBJ2-3; D remains unclear. Per the germline V gene, CDR1 is SGHTA and CDR2 is FQGTGA. The CDR3 extends over 13 amino acids. V dropped 5 bases and J dropped 6 bases, with 12 bases sitting between them. CDR3 nucleotides: TGTGCCAGCAGCCCACAACCGGGCGATACGCAGTATTTT. It specifies CASSPQPGDTQYF.

The chain has TRBV27 and TRBJ2-7, with 12 bases fitting TRBD2. V shed 2 bases and J 2 bases; nucleotides not matched to a gene: 1. CDR1 and CDR2 (germline): MNHEY, SMNVEV (reference sequence). The CDR3 has 15 amino acids. The CDR3: CASSLRLAGAYEQYF. CDR3 DNA: TGTGCCAGCAGTTTAAGACTAGCGGGAGCCTACGAGCAGTACTTC.

V gene TRBV27 combines with J gene TRBJ2-7; D is ambiguous. Germline V gene lookup returns CDR1 MNHEY and CDR2 SMNVEV (reference sequence). The CDR3 sequence is 14 residues long. The V end lost 3 bases, the J end lost 0 bases, and 9 bases lay between the germline ends. In nucleotides, the CDR3 is TGTGCCAGCAGTTTGGAAGCGACCTCCTACGAGCAGTACTTC. Encoded protein: CASSLEATSYEQYF.

The chain is built from TRBV4-3 and TRBJ2-7; 9 bases line up with TRBD2. The CDR3 loop spans 14 amino acids. After removal of 3 bases from V and 4 bases from J, the junction contained 4 bases not matched to a gene. Looked up from germline, CDR1 is LGHNA and CDR2 is YSLEER. The chain's CDR3 is CASSQSTSGYEQYF. The CDR3 bases are TGCGCCAGCAGCCAGTCGACTAGCGGATACGAGCAGTACTTC.